A selection of T cell receptor beta chains follows, all from one sample in a study of blood T cell repertoires in COVID-19. Assay: immunoSEQ multiplex PCR; the TCRdb copy retains only in-frame clones and omits some. The sample includes about 190,000 clones, almost 90% seen only once; the top ten take less than 0.7%. What was sequenced was peripheral blood. Source of these receptors: a man in his forties or fifties with acute or convalescent COVID-19. CDR3s include the opening cysteine and the closing phenylalanine or tryptophan. A D gene is named only where the DNA matches it firmly. Part of the rows lack a size; the others show once, few, many or a class for expanded clones.

d_call j_call v_call clone_size cdr3_nt cdr3_aa
. TRBJ1-2 TRBV5-1 . TGCGCCAGCAGCTTGGACCCAGGGGCGGGTGGCTACACCTTC CASSLDPGAGGYTF
. TRBJ1-3 TRBV6-5 . TGTGCCAGCAGTACTACAGGGCAGGCTGGAAACACCATATATTTT CASSTTGQAGNTIYF
TRBD2 TRBJ2-1 TRBV25-1 . TGTGCCAGCAGTGAAGCTAGCGGGGTGGGGCAGTTCTTC CASSEASGVGQFF
TRBD1 TRBJ1-1 TRBV2 . TGTGCCAGCAGTGCTACACGGGACAGTGAAGCTTTCTTT CASSATRDSEAFF
. TRBJ2-1 TRBV4-3 once TGCGCCAGCAGCCAAGGGCCCGAGACTTACAATGAGCAGTTCTTC CASSQGPETYNEQFF
. TRBJ1-1 TRBV19 . TGTGCCAGTAGTATACGGGGGGCTCCTGAAGCTTTCTTT CASSIRGAPEAFF
TRBD2 TRBJ2-1 TRBV5-1 . TGCGCCAGCAGCCCTTCTAGCGGGAGAGTCGGAAATGAGCAGTTCTTC CASSPSSGRVGNEQFF
TRBD1 TRBJ1-4 TRBV3-1/TRBV3-2 . TGTGCCAGCAGCCCACCGGGACAGGGGGATGAAAAACTGTTTTTT CASSPPGQGDEKLFF
. TRBJ2-7 TRBV3-1/TRBV3-2 . TGTGCCAGCAGCCCCAGACAGGACAACTCCTACGAGCAGTACTTC CASSPRQDNSYEQYF
TRBD1 TRBJ2-2 TRBV6-5 . TGTGCCAGCAGGATGGACAGGTCGAACACCGGGGAGCTGTTTTTT CASRMDRSNTGELFF
TRBD1 TRBJ2-5 TRBV4-1 . TGCGCCAGCAGCCAAGCTGGGACAGGGCAAGAGACCCAGTACTTC CASSQAGTGQETQYF